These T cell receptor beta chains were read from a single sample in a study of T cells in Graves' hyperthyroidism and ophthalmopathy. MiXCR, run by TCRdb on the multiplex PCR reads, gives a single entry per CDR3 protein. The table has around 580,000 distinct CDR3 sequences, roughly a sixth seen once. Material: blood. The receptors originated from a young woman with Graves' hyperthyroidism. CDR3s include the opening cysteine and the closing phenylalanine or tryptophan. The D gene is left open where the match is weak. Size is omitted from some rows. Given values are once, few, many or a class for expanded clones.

CDR3: CASSRQGGEKLFF
DNA: TGTGCCAGCAGTCGACAGGGTGGTGAAAAACTGTTTTTT
V: TRBV12-3/TRBV12-4
D: TRBD1
J: TRBJ1-4
size: many
length: 13

CDR3: CASSPMGQGYGYTF
DNA: TGTGCCAGCAGCCCAATGGGACAGGGCTATGGCTACACCTTC
V: TRBV11-2
D: TRBD1
J: TRBJ1-2
size: many
length: 14

CDR3: CASSPGLAEETQYF
DNA: TGTGCCAGCTCACCAGGCCTAGCGGAAGAGACCCAGTACTTC
V: TRBV18
D: TRBD2
J: TRBJ2-5
size: many
length: 14

CDR3: CASTLTRLTDTQYF
DNA: TGTGCCAGCACCCTGACTCGACTCACAGATACGCAGTATTTT
V: TRBV2
D: .
J: TRBJ2-3
size: many
length: 14

CDR3: CASSNGGNEQFF
DNA: TGTGCCAGCTCAAACGGGGGAAATGAGCAGTTCTTC
V: TRBV18
D: .
J: TRBJ2-1
size: many
length: 12

CDR3: CASDRGSYEQYF
DNA: TGTGCCAGTGACAGGGGGTCCTACGAGCAGTACTTC
V: TRBV2
D: TRBD1
J: TRBJ2-7
size: many
length: 12

CDR3: CASSVTMNTEAFF
DNA: TGTGCCAGCAGCGTTACGATGAACACTGAAGCTTTCTTT
V: TRBV9
D: .
J: TRBJ1-1
size: few
length: 13

CDR3: CAIRGGQGAYEQYF
DNA: TGTGCCATCAGGGGCGGTCAGGGGGCATACGAGCAGTACTTC
V: TRBV10-3
D: TRBD1
J: TRBJ2-7
size: .
length: 14

CDR3: CAGKGQPRSSYEQYF
DNA: TGTGCCGGCAAAGGACAGCCCCGCAGCTCCTACGAGCAGTACTTC
V: TRBV6-1
D: .
J: TRBJ2-7
size: .
length: 15

CDR3: CASSLRLDRISYEQYF
DNA: TGTGCCAGCAGCCTTCGCCTGGACCGAATCTCCTACGAGCAGTACTTC
V: TRBV3-1
D: .
J: TRBJ2-7
size: few
length: 16

CDR3: CASSVSGGASYEQYF
DNA: TGCGCCAGCAGCGTGAGCGGGGGGGCTTCCTACGAGCAGTACTTC
V: TRBV5-1
D: TRBD2
J: TRBJ2-7
size: .
length: 15

CDR3: CASSPETGSWDEQYF
DNA: TGTGCCAGCTCACCAGAGACAGGGAGTTGGGACGAGCAGTACTTC
V: TRBV18
D: TRBD1
J: TRBJ2-7
size: .
length: 15

CDR3: CASSPSGTRTDTQYF
DNA: TGTGCCAGCAGCCCCTCAGGTACCCGCACAGATACGCAGTATTTT
V: TRBV6-1
D: .
J: TRBJ2-3
size: .
length: 15

CDR3: CASSLARGLAGVDTQYF
DNA: TGTGCCAGCAGCTTAGCCCGGGGACTAGCGGGAGTAGATACGCAGTATTTT
V: TRBV11-2
D: TRBD2
J: TRBJ2-3
size: many
length: 17

CDR3: CASSLTSGGAWSYNEQFF
DNA: TGTGCCAGCAGTTTGACTAGCGGGGGGGCCTGGTCCTACAATGAGCAGTTCTTC
V: TRBV6-1
D: TRBD2
J: TRBJ2-1
size: few
length: 18

CDR3: CASSLVRARTDTQYF
DNA: TGTGCCAGCAGTTTAGTAAGGGCGAGGACAGATACGCAGTATTTT
V: TRBV27
D: .
J: TRBJ2-3
size: many
length: 15

CDR3: CASSIGGAHNEQFF
DNA: TGTGCCAGTAGTATAGGGGGCGCCCACAATGAGCAGTTCTTC
V: TRBV19
D: .
J: TRBJ2-1
size: .
length: 14

CDR3: CASSSIPTGFGGGYTF
DNA: TGTGCCAGCAGTTCGATCCCGACAGGGTTTGGGGGCGGCTACACCTTC
V: TRBV27
D: TRBD1
J: TRBJ1-2
size: many
length: 16

CDR3: CASSFGGGYQETQYF
DNA: TGTGCCAGCAGCTTCGGAGGGGGCTACCAAGAGACCCAGTACTTC
V: TRBV7-9
D: .
J: TRBJ2-5
size: many
length: 15

CDR3: CASSVQEYEQYF
DNA: TGTGCCAGCAGTGTACAGGAGTACGAGCAGTACTTC
V: TRBV2
D: .
J: TRBJ2-7
size: many
length: 12

CDR3: CSVDYAGSSYNEQFF
DNA: TGCAGCGTTGACTATGCGGGAAGCTCCTACAATGAGCAGTTCTTC
V: TRBV29-1
D: .
J: TRBJ2-1
size: few
length: 15

CDR3: CASSLFPGGNYGYTF
DNA: TGTGCCAGCAGCTTATTTCCAGGGGGGAACTATGGCTACACCTTC
V: TRBV7-2
D: TRBD1
J: TRBJ1-2
size: few
length: 15

CDR3: CASSRSSGANVLTF
DNA: TGTGCCAGCAGCCGATCGTCTGGGGCCAACGTCCTGACTTTC
V: TRBV11-3
D: .
J: TRBJ2-6
size: .
length: 14

CDR3: CASSESRGAGPGPYEQYF
DNA: TGCGCCAGCAGTGAGTCGCGGGGGGCAGGGCCTGGACCCTACGAGCAGTACTTC
V: TRBV10-2
D: TRBD2
J: TRBJ2-7
size: .
length: 18

CDR3: CASSELAGGTGNEQFF
DNA: TGTGCCAGCAGTGAACTGGCGGGAGGTACGGGGAATGAGCAGTTCTTC
V: TRBV6-1
D: TRBD2
J: TRBJ2-1
size: .
length: 16

CDR3: CASNSGGLPQHF
DNA: TGCGCCAGCAATTCCGGGGGGCTGCCCCAGCATTTT
V: TRBV10-2
D: .
J: TRBJ1-5
size: .
length: 12

CDR3: CAGRTSGGELFF
DNA: TGTGCGGGGCGGACTAGCGGCGGGGAGCTGTTTTTT
V: TRBV6-1
D: TRBD2
J: TRBJ2-2
size: few
length: 12

CDR3: CASMGLAMSTDTQYF
DNA: TGTGCCAGCATGGGACTAGCTATGAGCACAGATACGCAGTATTTT
V: TRBV27
D: TRBD2
J: TRBJ2-3
size: .
length: 15

CDR3: CASSFRVETQYF
DNA: TGTGCCAGCAGCTTCCGGGTAGAGACCCAGTACTTC
V: TRBV7-2
D: .
J: TRBJ2-5
size: .
length: 12

CDR3: CASTTLMGNTEAFF
DNA: TGTGCCAGCACCACATTGATGGGGAACACTGAAGCTTTCTTT
V: TRBV6-1
D: .
J: TRBJ1-1
size: many
length: 14

CDR3: CASRSGYDGYTF
DNA: TGTGCCAGCAGAAGCGGGTACGATGGCTACACCTTC
V: TRBV27
D: .
J: TRBJ1-2
size: .
length: 12